This TCR beta chain was observed in a study of blood T cell repertoires in COVID-19 (dated by TCRdb to 2018 to 2020). Describing the broader study: Samples from collaborators originated in the United States, Italy and Spain and spanned both the acute and convalescent phases of COVID-19. Where available, HLA class I and class II types were taken from metadata supplied by the sample provider and were not determined by assay-based typing. The repertoires were released in a freely available public database meant as a resource for research on the immune response to SARS-CoV-2. Samples came from the ongoing ImmuneRACE study (first 160 participants) plus 1,254 subjects from 6 global collaborators. Sample metadata almost always included a de-identified subject ID, COVID-19 status, age in years and sex. The material from the prospective study consisted of cDNA or gDNA derived from T cells, B-cell-depleted T cells, or PBMCs. Deeply sampled blood TCRbeta repertoires from subjects exposed to, actively infected with, or recovered from COVID-19 were included in the dataset. The paper as a whole reports these results and caveats: The amount of clinical and demographic metadata varied by source and participant and was provided uncurated.

Spanning cysteine to phenylalanine, the CDR3 consists of 16 amino acids. The CDR3 DNA has 48 bases and is translated from base 1. Taken from the germline V gene (reference sequence), the CDR1 and CDR2 loops are GTSNPN and SVGIG. V is cut back by 4 bases and J by 4 bases, with 11 bases in the junction unmatched. On this clone itself: There is no known antigen for this receptor. Qualities for individual bases were not recorded, and no much larger clone is one base off.

TCRbeta CDR3 regions were amplified from genomic DNA using the immunoSEQ Assay, a bias-controlled multiplex PCR. The paper's processing steps were these. Nucleated cell counts per sample were estimated from amplification of reference gene primers within the assay. Sequence reads were collapsed and filtered to measure the absolute abundance of every unique TCRbeta CDR3 rearrangement. For each sample, productive Simpson clonality was calculated as the square root of Simpson's diversity index across productive rearrangements. TCRdb obtained this table from immuneACCESS and retained in-frame rearrangements with V and J assigned. These tables miss some clones; where compared with another copy, unresolved V genes account for less than half of the shortfall, and the remainder is unexplained. That table supplies the V and J calls and clone size; D and trimming were determined from the DNA. Across this sample there are approximately 190,000 clones, with about 81% seen only once. Approximately 15% of the sample rests with the top ten.

The collaborating institutions used their own protocols to collect whole blood in K2EDTA tubes. Collaborator samples were shipped for TCRbeta analysis as frozen whole blood, isolated PBMCs, or DNA extracted from either sample type. Sequenced input: peripheral blood. This clonotype originated in a man under 40 with active or convalescent COVID-19. This receptor chain uses TRBV30 and TRBJ2-7, with 12 bases aligning to TRBD2. The CDR3 corresponds to CAWTSKQGTSGYEQYF. The DNA sequence follows: TGTGCCTGGACCTCTAAACAAGGGACTAGCGGGTACGAGCAGTACTTC.